This T cell receptor beta chain was found in a study of blood T cell repertoires in COVID-19. The germline V gene encodes CDR1 SQVTM and CDR2 ANQGSEA. Trimming removed 8 bases from V and 1 base from J; junction bases left unmatched: 12. The length of the CDR3 is 16 residues. Here immunoSEQ multiplex PCR was the method, and the copy in TCRdb shows in-frame clones only, minus some. Among 100,000 to 150,000 clones listed, around four fifths were seen once. The clonotype comes from a man aged 40-49 years with acute COVID-19. V is TRBV29-1 and J is TRBJ2-1; 9 nucleotides line up with TRBD2. Sequencing was performed on PBMCs or T cells enriched from blood (not recorded which). The DNA for the CDR3 is TGCAGCTTACCCAGGGGGGCGGGAGGGTCCTACAATGAGCAGTTCTTC. It specifies CSLPRGAGGSYNEQFF.